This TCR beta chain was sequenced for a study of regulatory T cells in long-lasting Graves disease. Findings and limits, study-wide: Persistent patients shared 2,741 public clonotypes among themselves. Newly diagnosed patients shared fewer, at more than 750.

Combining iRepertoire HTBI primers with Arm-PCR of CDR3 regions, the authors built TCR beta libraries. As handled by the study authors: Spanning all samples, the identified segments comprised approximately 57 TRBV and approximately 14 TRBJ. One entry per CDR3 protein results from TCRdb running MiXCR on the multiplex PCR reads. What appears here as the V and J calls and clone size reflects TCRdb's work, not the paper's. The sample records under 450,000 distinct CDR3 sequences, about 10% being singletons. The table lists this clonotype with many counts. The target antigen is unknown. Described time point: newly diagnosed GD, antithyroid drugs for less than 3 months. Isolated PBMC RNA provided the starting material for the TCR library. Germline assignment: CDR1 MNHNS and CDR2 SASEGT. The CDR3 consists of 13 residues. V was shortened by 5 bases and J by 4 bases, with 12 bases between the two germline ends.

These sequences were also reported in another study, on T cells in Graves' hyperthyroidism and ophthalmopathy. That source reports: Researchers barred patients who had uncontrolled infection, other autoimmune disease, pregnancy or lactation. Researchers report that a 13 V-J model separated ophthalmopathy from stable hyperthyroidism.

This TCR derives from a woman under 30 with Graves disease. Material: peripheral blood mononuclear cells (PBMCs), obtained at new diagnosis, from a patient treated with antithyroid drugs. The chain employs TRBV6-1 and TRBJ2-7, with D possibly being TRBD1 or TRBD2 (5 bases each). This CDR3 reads CASSPGRSYEQYV. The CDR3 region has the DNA TGTGCCAGCAGTCCGGGACGTAGTTACGAGCAGTACGTC.